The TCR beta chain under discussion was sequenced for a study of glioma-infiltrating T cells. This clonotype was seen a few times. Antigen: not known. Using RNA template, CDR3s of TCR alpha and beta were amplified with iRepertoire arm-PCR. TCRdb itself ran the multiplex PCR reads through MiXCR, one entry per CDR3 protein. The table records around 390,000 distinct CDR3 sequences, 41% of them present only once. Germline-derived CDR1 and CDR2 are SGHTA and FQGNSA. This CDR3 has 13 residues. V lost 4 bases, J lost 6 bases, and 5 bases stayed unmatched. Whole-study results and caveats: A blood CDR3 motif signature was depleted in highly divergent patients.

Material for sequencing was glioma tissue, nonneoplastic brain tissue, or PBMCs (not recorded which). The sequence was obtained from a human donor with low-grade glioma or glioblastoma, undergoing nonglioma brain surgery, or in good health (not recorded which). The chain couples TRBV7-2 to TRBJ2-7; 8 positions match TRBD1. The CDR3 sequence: CASSSTGVGEQYF. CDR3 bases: TGTGCCAGCAGCTCGACAGGGGTGGGCGAGCAGTACTTC. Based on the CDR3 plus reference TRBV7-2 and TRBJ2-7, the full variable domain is GAGVSQSPSNKVTEKGKDVELRCDPISGHTALYWYRQSLGQGLEFLIYFQGNSAPDKSGLPSDRFSAERTGGSVSTLTIQRTQQEDSAVYLCASSSTGVGEQYFGPGTRLTVT.